Listed below are T cell receptor beta chains from one sample, sequenced in a study of cytomegalovirus exposure and HLA in healthy donors. Clones were sequenced by immunoSEQ multiplex PCR, and TCRdb holds only the in-frame ones, with some missing. The data contain fewer than 200,000 clones, around 76% of them singletons. The specimen was PBMCs. These receptors originate from a female donor in good health and CMV-seronegative. Each CDR3 is given with its conserved first and last residue. The D gene is left open where the match is weak. Not every row has a clone size; where given, it reads once, few, many or a size class.

CDR3aa	CDR3nt	v_gene	abundance	j_gene	d_gene
CATSRALGGGTEAFF	TGTGCCACCAGCAGGGCCCTGGGGGGTGGCACTGAAGCTTTCTTT	TRBV15	.	TRBJ1-1	.
CSVEEQEGSGTQYF	TGCAGCGTTGAAGAACAGGAGGGTTCAGGGACCCAGTACTTC	TRBV29-1	.	TRBJ2-5	.
CASSQEFSLGGSANEKLFF	TGCGCCAGCAGCCAAGAATTTTCGTTAGGGGGCTCGGCTAATGAAAAACTGTTTTTT	TRBV4-1	.	TRBJ1-4	TRBD1
CASRDLSGYYCEQYF	TGTGCCAGCAGGGATCTGAGCGGCTATTATTGCGAGCAGTACTTC	TRBV4-2	.	TRBJ2-7	.
CASSVSSGVTDTQYF	TGTGCCAGCAGCGTATCCTCGGGGGTAACAGATACGCAGTATTTT	TRBV9	.	TRBJ2-3	.
CASSVLAGRGSTEAFF	TGTGCCAGTAGTGTCCTGGCGGGCAGGGGGTCGACTGAAGCTTTCTTT	TRBV19	.	TRBJ1-1	TRBD1
CATSREGGTGDQPQHF	TGTGCCACCAGCAGAGAGGGGGGGACAGGGGATCAGCCCCAGCATTTT	TRBV15	.	TRBJ1-5	TRBD1
CASSLTGLEYGYTF	TGCGCCAGCAGCTTGACAGGGCTTGAATATGGCTACACCTTC	TRBV5-1	.	TRBJ1-2	.
CASSLVTGVSYEQYF	TGTGCCAGCAGCTTGGTGACAGGGGTCTCCTACGAGCAGTACTTC	TRBV5-5	.	TRBJ2-7	TRBD1
CASSYPGQGSYYGYTF	TGTGCCAGCAGCTACCCGGGACAGGGGTCTTACTATGGCTACACCTTC	TRBV9	.	TRBJ1-2	TRBD1
CASSSRQTSSTDTQYF	TGTGCCAGCAGCTCACGACAGACTTCTAGCACAGATACGCAGTATTTT	TRBV9	.	TRBJ2-3	.
CAWSVGQGAYEQYF	TGTGCCTGGAGTGTCGGACAGGGGGCCTACGAGCAGTACTTC	TRBV30	.	TRBJ2-7	TRBD1
CASSRGGVAGETDTQYF	TGCGCCAGCAGCCGCGGGGGGGTAGCGGGAGAGACAGATACGCAGTATTTT	TRBV4-1	.	TRBJ2-3	TRBD2
CASSAIRGGKQYF	TGTGCCAGCAGTGCGATTCGAGGTGGCAAGCAGTATTTT	TRBV6-4	.	TRBJ2-3	.
CASSLGGVYEQYF	TGTGCCAGCAGCTTGGGGGGGGTCTACGAGCAGTACTTC	TRBV7-6	.	TRBJ2-7	TRBD2
CAISEFMGGYGYTF	TGTGCCATCAGTGAATTCATGGGGGGCTATGGCTACACCTTC	TRBV10-3	.	TRBJ1-2	.
CASSQGYGLNEKLFF	TGTGCCAGCAGCCAGGGGTACGGACTTAATGAAAAACTGTTTTTT	TRBV4-2	few	TRBJ1-4	.
CASSKDSPGNTIYF	TGCGCCAGCAGTAAGGACAGCCCTGGAAACACCATATATTTT	TRBV5-1	.	TRBJ1-3	.
CASSYGRGEAFF	TGTGCCAGCAGTTATGGCCGGGGTGAAGCTTTCTTT	TRBV2	.	TRBJ1-1	.
CASSLVRENTEAFF	TGTGCCAGCAGCTTAGTAAGAGAGAACACTGAAGCTTTCTTT	TRBV13	once	TRBJ1-1	.
CASSTQPGQAYEQYF	TGTGCCAGCAGTACGCAGCCGGGACAGGCCTACGAGCAGTACTTC	TRBV6-7	.	TRBJ2-7	TRBD1
CARSGSSEQFF	TGTGCCAGATCAGGGTCGAGTGAGCAGTTCTTC	TRBV6-4	.	TRBJ2-1	.
CASRGTGYSYTF	TGTGCCAGCAGGGGGACAGGGTATAGCTACACCTTC	TRBV27	.	TRBJ1-2	TRBD1
CASRTGGVTEAFF	TGTGCCAGCCGAACAGGGGGCGTCACTGAAGCTTTCTTT	TRBV6-1	.	TRBJ1-1	TRBD1
CASTLRGTGAAQPQHF	TGTGCCAGTACCCTTAGGGGGACAGGGGCCGCTCAGCCCCAGCATTTT	TRBV19	.	TRBJ1-5	TRBD1
CASSQDLVGGNSPLHF	TGTGCCAGCAGCCAAGATCTCGTAGGGGGAAATTCACCCCTCCACTTT	TRBV14	.	TRBJ1-6	.
CASSPREYSYEQYF	TGTGCCAGTAGTCCCCGGGAGTACTCCTACGAGCAGTACTTC	TRBV19	.	TRBJ2-7	.
CASSLLPNIDTQYF	TGTGCCAGCAGCTTGTTGCCCAACATAGATACGCAGTATTTT	TRBV5-6	few	TRBJ2-3	.
CATLRNPGEPKYF	TGTGCCACATTACGAAACCCAGGGGAACCGAAGTACTTC	TRBV10-3	.	TRBJ2-5	.
CASSYGIDRGETQYF	TGCGCCAGCAGCTACGGGATAGACAGGGGAGAGACCCAGTACTTC	TRBV5-1	.	TRBJ2-5	TRBD1
CASSLQGLDTGELFF	TGTGCCAGCAGTCTCCAGGGGTTGGACACCGGGGAGCTGTTTTTT	TRBV6-4	.	TRBJ2-2	.
CASSYWGASGNNEQFF	TGTGCCAGCAGTTATTGGGGGGCTAGCGGGAACAATGAGCAGTTCTTC	TRBV6-5	.	TRBJ2-1	TRBD2
CASSLAGQGGEKLFF	TGTGCCAGCAGCTTGGCGGGACAGGGGGGTGAAAAACTGTTTTTT	TRBV5-6	.	TRBJ1-4	TRBD1
CASSEDRGNQPQHF	TGTGCCAGCAGTGAAGACAGGGGAAATCAGCCCCAGCATTTT	TRBV2	once	TRBJ1-5	TRBD1
CASSPRGGNSGANVLTF	TGTGCCAGCAGCCCCCGGGGCGGGAACTCTGGGGCCAACGTCCTGACTTTC	TRBV7-3	.	TRBJ2-6	.
CASSVATSASGSSNEQYF	TGTGCCAGCAGCGTAGCTACAAGCGCTAGCGGGAGTTCCAACGAGCAGTACTTC	TRBV9	.	TRBJ2-7	TRBD2
CASSGDRGLTEAFF	TGTGCCAGCAGCGGAGACAGGGGTTTGACTGAAGCTTTCTTT	TRBV5-6	once	TRBJ1-1	TRBD1
CASSAHAGAYNEQFF	TGTGCCAGCAGCGCTCACGCGGGAGCCTACAATGAGCAGTTCTTC	TRBV7-3	.	TRBJ2-1	TRBD2
CSVLGHSSSYEQYF	TGCAGCGTTTTGGGACACTCCAGCTCCTACGAGCAGTACTTC	TRBV29-1	.	TRBJ2-7	.
CASSSGVGTEAFF	TGTGCCAGCTCCTCAGGCGTCGGCACTGAAGCTTTCTTT	TRBV7-3	.	TRBJ1-1	.
CASSYMAGAQPQHF	TGTGCCAGCAGTTATATGGCGGGGGCCCAGCCCCAGCATTTT	TRBV6-5	.	TRBJ1-5	.
CASSVSWETQYF	TGTGCCAGCAGTGTTAGCTGGGAGACCCAGTACTTC	TRBV2	once	TRBJ2-5	.